This passage covers 26 T cell receptor beta chains from one sample sequenced in a study of blood T cell repertoires in COVID-19. Generated by immunoSEQ multiplex PCR, the TCRdb table keeps only in-frame clones and is missing some. This table holds about 74,000 clones, 75% to 95% found once. The sequenced sample consisted of peripheral blood. Source of these receptors: a woman aged 55-75 years with active COVID-19.

This sequence joins TRBV4-2 and TRBJ1-4, with 7 bases identical to TRBD1. The CDR3 is 15 residues long. Trimming removed 1 base from V and 6 bases from J; junction bases left unmatched: 5. Germline CDR1 is LGHNA and CDR2 is YNFKEQ. CDR3 bases: TGTGCCAGCAGCCAAGGTGACAGGGACGATGAAAAACTGTTTTTT. This translates into CASSQGDRDDEKLFF.

V usage is TRBV7-9 and J usage is TRBJ2-3; D is ambiguous. The germline V and J ends were trimmed by 1 base and 1 base, with 6 bases remaining between them. The germline CDR1 and CDR2 sequences are SEHNR and FQNEAQ (reference sequence). CDR3 length: 14 residues. CDR3 residues: CASSLGSRTDTQYF. Written as DNA, the CDR3 is TGTGCCAGCAGCTTAGGTAGCCGCACAGATACGCAGTATTTT. Combining the CDR3 with reference TRBV7-9 and TRBJ2-3 gives the whole variable domain DTGVSQNPRHKITKRGQNVTFRCDPISEHNRLYWYRQTLGQGPEFLTYFQNEAQLEKSRLLSDRFSAERPKGSFSTLEIQRTEQGDSAMYLCASSLGSRTDTQYFGPGTRLTVL.

This chain's CDR3 is CASSLITGGTGELFF. For the CDR3, the DNA is TGTGCCAGCAGTCTTATCACAGGCGGAACCGGGGAGCTGTTTTTT. The V and J genes are TRBV28 and TRBJ2-2; TRBD1 might be the D (5 bases). The CDR3 loop spans 15 amino acids. Per the germline V gene, CDR1 is MDHEN and CDR2 is SYDVKM. Deletions cut 5 bases from V and 5 bases from J, with 15 bases between.

This rearrangement joins TRBV7-2 to TRBJ2-7; 12 bases fit TRBD2. The CDR3 length is 15 residues. CDR1 is SGHTA, CDR2 FQGNSA, per germline. V dropped 5 bases and J dropped 3; count of bases not matched to a gene: 5. CDR3 protein: CASSTRTSGIYEQYF. For the CDR3, the DNA is TGTGCCAGCAGCACCCGGACTAGCGGGATCTACGAGCAGTACTTC.

The gene calls are TRBV11-2 and TRBJ1-6; D may be TRBD1 (5 bases). CDR3 length: 14 amino acids. The germline CDR1 and CDR2 sequences are SGHAT and FQNNGV. With 5 bases removed from V and 8 bases from J, the gap between germline ends came to 13 bases. This CDR3 reads CASSLVRGDSPLHF. CDR3 sequence (DNA): TGTGCCAGCAGCCTGGTTCGGGGGGATTCACCCCTCCACTTT.

The gene calls are TRBV6-5 and TRBJ1-1; D is unclear. V lost 6 bases and J lost 6, with 20 bases in between. The CDR3 contains 15 residues. Per the germline V gene, CDR1 is MNHEY and CDR2 is SVGAGI. In DNA, the CDR3 is TGTGCCAGCAGAGTCGAACCCCGGGTAGGCGCTGAAGCTTTCTTT. Amino acid sequence: CASRVEPRVGAEAFF.

The chain has TRBV6-5 and TRBJ2-6; perhaps TRBD1 as D (5 bases). The CDR3 consists of 15 residues. V dropped 7 bases and J dropped 0 bases, with 10 bases sitting between them. CDR1 is MNHEY, CDR2 SVGAGI, per germline. The CDR3 sequence is CASMDMSSGANVLTF. The CDR3 DNA follows: TGTGCCAGCATGGACATGAGCTCTGGGGCCAACGTCCTGACTTTC.

The chain combines TRBV28 with TRBJ2-1; 7 bases fit TRBD1. The V gene end was trimmed by 10 bases and the J gene end by 15 bases; junction bases not matched to a gene: 18. Per the germline V gene, CDR1 is MDHEN and CDR2 is SYDVKM. The CDR3 sequence is 13 residues long. The CDR3 DNA follows: TGTGCCACAAAGGGGCGCTGGGACAGCCTACCGTTCTTC. This codes for CATKGRWDSLPFF.

V and J are TRBV15 and TRBJ1-4; possible D gene TRBD1, 6 bases. V lost 2 bases, J lost 0 bases, and 10 bases lay in between. Per germline, CDR1 LNHNV and CDR2 YYDKDF (reference sequence). This CDR3 is 16 amino acids long. CDR3 amino acids: CATSRSQGATNEKLFF. The CDR3 nucleotides read TGTGCCACCAGCAGATCACAGGGCGCAACTAATGAAAAACTGTTTTTT.

Remarks on this clone: The junction departs from the called germline gene at one end, perhaps through a read error. The genes are TRBV5-6 and TRBJ2-7; 14 bases are a match to TRBD2. Germline V lookup: CDR1 SGHDT, CDR2 YYEEEE. The CDR3 sequence is 14 residues long. The CDR3 DNA follows: TGTGCCAGCAGCGACTCAGGGACTAGCGGGAGTCGGAACTTC. Translating gives CASSDSGTSGSRNF.

A few counts support this clone. The gene calls are TRBV15 and TRBJ2-1; D ambiguous. Deletions cut 1 base from V and 4 bases from J, with 11 bases between. Germline V gives CDR1 LNHNV, CDR2 YYDKDF (reference sequence). The length of the CDR3 is 15 residues. In DNA, the CDR3 is TGTGCCACCAGCAGAGGTACTGCCATATACAATGAGCAGTTCTTC. Translation: CATSRGTAIYNEQFF.

The chain combines TRBV28 with TRBJ2-7; 12 bases match TRBD2. Germline V gene sequence: CDR1 MDHEN, CDR2 SYDVKM. This CDR3 has 17 residues. V lost 2 bases and J lost 0; bases outside the gene matches: 5. In DNA form, the CDR3 reads TGTGCCAGCAGTTTAGGGGGACTAGCGGGCGACTCCTACGAGCAGTACTTC. It yields the protein CASSLGGLAGDSYEQYF.

The CDR3 DNA reads as TGTGCCAGCAGTTACTCGCCCCCCTGGCGCGGCACTGAAGCTTTCTTT. This translates into CASSYSPPWRGTEAFF. The chain recombines TRBV6-6 with TRBJ1-1; D gene ambiguous. V was clipped by 0 bases and J by 4 bases, with 15 bases between them. Germline V gene data show CDR1 as MNHNY and CDR2 as SVGAGI (reference sequence). The length of the CDR3 is 16 residues.

The chain employs TRBV28 and TRBJ1-3; 8 bases line up with TRBD1. The CDR3 runs 17 residues. Germline V gene lookup returns CDR1 MDHEN and CDR2 SYDVKM. V trimming: 6 bases; J trimming: 3 bases; junction bases outside the gene matches: 13. The CDR3 DNA reads as TGTGCCAGCAGCCCCGGGACAGGAGGGTACGGTGGAAACACCATATATTTT. Translated: CASSPGTGGYGGNTIYF.

The genes are TRBV18 and TRBJ2-7; weak D call: TRBD2 (6 bases). Germline V lookup: CDR1 KGHSH, CDR2 LQKENI. Trimming removed 6 bases from V and 0 bases from J, with 15 bases in between. The CDR3 loop spans 15 amino acids. CDR3 sequence reads: CASSDPSASSYEQYF. CDR3 coding DNA: TGTGCCAGCTCGGACCCTAGCGCCAGCTCCTACGAGCAGTACTTC.

The CDR3 reads CSASPRGGSSYNEQFF. For the CDR3, the DNA is TGCAGTGCTAGTCCCCGCGGCGGGAGCTCCTACAATGAGCAGTTCTTC. The V and J genes are TRBV20-1 and TRBJ2-1; TRBD2 aligns across 7 bases. The trim removed 3 bases at V and 0 bases at J, leaving 8 bases unmatched. The CDR3 contains 16 residues. From germline, CDR1 is DFQATT and CDR2 SNEGSKA (reference sequence).

The chain links TRBV7-2 to TRBJ2-4, with D possibly matching TRBD1 (6 bases). There are 16 residues in the CDR3. From germline, CDR1 is SGHTA and CDR2 FQGNSA. Trimming pared 3 bases from V and 0 bases from J, leaving 12 bases between. DNA for the CDR3: TGTGCCAGCAGCTTCACAGGGTCTCTAGCCAAAAACATTCAGTACTTC. This codes for CASSFTGSLAKNIQYF.

This clone was detected only once. This rearrangement joins TRBV6-1 to TRBJ1-2; maybe TRBD1 (5 bases). Between the trimmed V and J ends, which lost 2 bases and 4 bases, there was a span of 11 bases. This CDR3 contains 14 residues. Per the germline V gene, CDR1 is MNHNS and CDR2 is SASEGT. CDR3 sequence reads: CASSEYQGGYGYTF. The CDR3 DNA sequence: TGTGCCAGCAGTGAATATCAGGGAGGCTATGGCTACACCTTC.

The chain combines TRBV18 with TRBJ2-7; 12 bases are a match to TRBD2. The germline V gene encodes CDR1 KGHSH and CDR2 LQKENI. The CDR3 has 15 amino acids. Germline trimming cut 6 bases from V and 9 bases from J; bases unmatched to any gene: 12. The CDR3 loop reads CASSEGTSGSLGQYF. CDR3 DNA: TGTGCCAGCTCCGAAGGGACTAGCGGGTCTTTGGGGCAGTACTTC.

The chain recombines TRBV5-5 with TRBJ1-4; weak D call: TRBD1 (5 bases). Trimming left V 4 bases short and J 0 bases short, with 13 bases between. Germline-derived CDR1 and CDR2 are SGHKS and YYEKEE (reference sequence). The CDR3 has 16 residues. The CDR3 reads CASSPQGGSTNEKLFF. The CDR3 coding sequence is TGTGCCAGCAGCCCCCAGGGAGGATCAACTAATGAAAAACTGTTTTTT.

J is TRBJ2-7 and V is TRBV5-1, with 7 nucleotides matching TRBD1. After removal of 2 bases from V and 3 bases from J, the junction contained 2 bases not matched to a gene. Germline lookup yields CDR1 SGHRS and CDR2 YFSETQ. This CDR3 is built from 13 residues. The CDR3 loop is CASSFGTDYEQYF. In DNA, the CDR3 is TGCGCCAGCAGCTTCGGGACAGACTACGAGCAGTACTTC.

This chain connects TRBV4-1 to TRBJ1-4; 7 bases agree with TRBD1. V was clipped by 0 bases and J by 4 bases; unmatched bases: 5. CDR1 is MGHRA and CDR2 is YSYEKL in the germline V gene. The CDR3 covers 16 residues. CDR3 nucleotide sequence: TGCGCCAGCAGCCAAGATCTGGGACAGATTAATGAAAAACTGTTTTTT. Protein product: CASSQDLGQINEKLFF.

This clone came up a few times. The V call is TRBV4-1, the J call TRBJ2-3; 7 bases fit TRBD1. V dropped 7 bases and J dropped 4; count of bases not matched to a gene: 14. In germline, CDR1 is MGHRA, CDR2 YSYEKL. The CDR3 length is 16 residues. The CDR3 DNA is TGCGCCAGCACCCTCCAGCCGGGACAGCCCCCAGATACGCAGTATTTT. The encoded protein is CASTLQPGQPPDTQYF.

The V gene is TRBV6-6, the J gene TRBJ1-2, with D uncertain. Germline CDR1 MNHNY, CDR2 SVGAGI (reference sequence). The CDR3 extends over 12 amino acids. V was clipped by 6 bases and J by 7 bases, with 12 bases between them. The CDR3 sequence is CASSPPRGGYTF. The CDR3 DNA is TGTGCCAGCAGCCCCCCTCGGGGTGGCTACACCTTC.

The chain employs TRBV7-8 and TRBJ2-2; D is uncertain. Trimming cost V 3 bases and J 5 bases, with 4 bases left between them. Germline V gives CDR1 SGHVS, CDR2 FQNEAQ. This CDR3 contains 12 residues. The CDR3 DNA sequence: TGTGCCAGCAGCTTGCAGACCGGGGAGCTGTTTTTT. Translation: CASSLQTGELFF.

The chain employs TRBV6-5 and TRBJ1-3, with D hard to call. V was cut by 7 bases and J by 1 base, with 8 bases left in between. The germline CDR1 and CDR2 sequences are MNHEY and SVGAGI. CDR3 size: 13 residues. The CDR3 is CASKRVSGNTIYF. CDR3 coding DNA: TGTGCCAGCAAACGCGTTTCTGGAAACACCATATATTTT.